One sample yielded the 19 T cell receptor beta chains listed below, sequenced in a study of cytomegalovirus exposure and HLA in healthy donors. It was with 60 Vbeta and 13 Jbeta primers that the PCR ran. Clones were sequenced by immunoSEQ multiplex PCR, and TCRdb holds only the in-frame ones, with some missing. The sample contains over 150,000 clones, roughly 77% of which appear only once. The source material was PBMCs. The receptors were gathered from a man aged 25-40 years in good health and CMV-seropositive.

A single count supports this clone. The V call is TRBV5-5, the J call TRBJ2-7; D unclear. V lost 6 bases and J lost 6, with 13 bases in between. Germline CDR1 SGHKS, CDR2 YYEKEE (reference sequence). The CDR3 consists of 12 residues. The CDR3 loop is CASTLSSREQYF. CDR3 nucleotides: TGTGCCAGCACCCTAAGCTCCCGCGAGCAGTACTTC.

This rearrangement joins TRBV27 to TRBJ2-7, with a weak D call TRBD1 (6 bases). Per the germline V gene, CDR1 is MNHEY and CDR2 is SMNVEV (reference sequence). V lost 3 bases and J lost 1, with 10 bases in between. This CDR3 comprises 14 residues. CDR3 coding DNA: TGTGCCAGCAGTTTCAGCAGGGGATCCTACGAGCAGTACTTC. It translates to CASSFSRGSYEQYF.

This clone has just a few counts. The chain recombines TRBV7-2 with TRBJ1-1; 9 bases align to TRBD1. This CDR3 has 14 amino acids. V was pared by 6 bases and J by 4 bases, with 6 bases of the junction left unmatched. The germline gives CDR1 SGHTA, CDR2 FQGNSA. The DNA for the CDR3 is TGTGCCAGCAGGGGGGGACAGGGTGGCACTGAAGCTTTCTTT. Its translation: CASRGGQGGTEAFF.

V is TRBV7-2 and J is TRBJ2-3; no definite D call. V shed 1 base and J shed 0 bases, with 8 bases lying between them. This CDR3 region has 15 residues. The germline CDR1 and CDR2 sequences are SGHTA and FQGNSA. In DNA form, the CDR3 reads TGTGCCAGCAGCTTAGATCCCCAAAGCACAGATACGCAGTATTTT. It specifies CASSLDPQSTDTQYF.

The V and J genes are TRBV27 and TRBJ2-7, with 8 bases that match TRBD2. The CDR3 totals 15 residues. The germline CDR1 and CDR2 sequences are MNHEY and SMNVEV (reference sequence). Trimming removed 8 bases from V and 2 bases from J; junction bases left unmatched: 11. For the CDR3, the DNA is TGTGCCAGCCAGAAAAGCGGGGGACAAACCTACGAGCAGTACTTC. The encoded protein is CASQKSGGQTYEQYF.

This clone was recorded a few times. The chain employs TRBV5-3 and TRBJ2-4, with 10 bases that match TRBD1. TRBV5-3 is an ORF, and what it does is uncertain. CDR3 length: 15 residues. Trimming at V came to 4 bases and at J to 7 bases, leaving 8 bases not matched to a gene. This CDR3 reads CARSHKPGQGNIQYF. The CDR3 bases are TGTGCCAGAAGCCATAAACCGGGACAGGGGAACATTCAGTACTTC.

The rearrangement joins TRBV5-4 to TRBJ1-4; D not certain. Germline V gene data show CDR1 as SGHNT and CDR2 as YYREEE (reference sequence). This CDR3 has 12 residues. V shed 1 base and J shed 8 bases, with 6 bases lying between them. CDR3 DNA: TGTGCCAGCAGCTTGAACGGGGAAAAACTGTTTTTT. This encodes CASSLNGEKLFF. Together with reference TRBV5-4 and TRBJ1-4, the CDR3 gives the full variable domain: ETGVTQSPTHLIKTRGQQVTLRCSSQSGHNTVSWYQQALGQGPQFIFQYYREEENGRGNFPPRFSGLQFPNYSSELNVNALELDDSALYLCASSLNGEKLFFGSGTQLSVL.

This clone was observed a handful of times. The rearrangement uses TRBV7-3 and TRBJ1-4; no firm D call. V was clipped by 6 bases and J by 8 bases, with 13 bases between them. CDR1 is SGHTA and CDR2 is FQGTGA in the germline V gene. The CDR3 is made up of 13 amino acids. The CDR3 DNA reads TGTGCCAGCAGGGGCCAGTCAGGAGAAAAACTGTTTTTT. Translating it yields CASRGQSGEKLFF.

The chain links TRBV12-5 to TRBJ1-5, with a weak D call TRBD1 (6 bases). V shed 1 base and J shed 6 bases, with 13 bases lying between them. This CDR3 is 15 amino acids long. Germline V gene sequence: CDR1 LGHNT, CDR2 FRNRAP. The CDR3 loop reads CASGLDTGLGQPQHF. Here the CDR3 DNA reads TGTGCTAGTGGTTTGGATACAGGGTTAGGTCAGCCCCAGCATTTT.

The CDR3 spells CASSPLMAKNTGELFF. As DNA, the CDR3 is TGTGCCAGCAGCCCCTTGATGGCAAAGAACACCGGGGAGCTGTTTTTT. The genes are TRBV7-2 and TRBJ2-2; D unclear. Germline loops: CDR1 SGHTA, CDR2 FQGNSA. The V gene lost 5 bases and the J gene lost 1 base, with 14 bases spanning the gap. The CDR3 has 16 residues. Looking up the rest from reference TRBV7-2 and TRBJ2-2 gives the full variable domain: GAGVSQSPSNKVTEKGKDVELRCDPISGHTALYWYRQSLGQGLEFLIYFQGNSAPDKSGLPSDRFSAERTGGSVSTLTIQRTQQEDSAVYLCASSPLMAKNTGELFFGEGSRLTVL.

This chain joins TRBV6-1 and TRBJ1-6, with 9 bases aligning to TRBD1. J was trimmed by 14 bases and V by 8 bases; bases with no gene match: 13. Germline CDR1 MNHNS, CDR2 SASEGT. The CDR3 is made up of 14 amino acids. The CDR3 bases are TGTGCCAGCTGGGGACAGGGAGGGGGTAAGGCCCTCCACTTT. Residues: CASWGQGGGKALHF.

The chain couples TRBV9 to TRBJ2-2, with TRBD2 matching over 8 bases. Germline V gene lookup returns CDR1 SGDLS and CDR2 YYNGEE. The CDR3 contains 17 residues. Unmatched junction bases numbered 8, after V lost 0 bases and J lost 4 bases. CDR3 sequence reads: CASSVGHSGAGTGELFF. CDR3 nucleotide sequence: TGTGCCAGCAGCGTAGGGCATAGCGGGGCGGGCACCGGGGAGCTGTTTTTT.

V and J are TRBV7-9 and TRBJ2-1; TRBD2 agrees at 11 bases. The germline gives CDR1 SEHNR, CDR2 FQNEAQ (reference sequence). V lost 5 bases and J lost 5; bases outside the gene matches: 5. The CDR3 is 15 residues long. CDR3 DNA: TGTGCCAGCAGCCCTGGGACTAGCGGACACAATGAGCAGTTCTTC. Its translation: CASSPGTSGHNEQFF.

This rearrangement joins TRBV6-1 to TRBJ2-1, with D unclear. Per the germline V gene, CDR1 is MNHNS and CDR2 is SASEGT. V lost 0 bases to trimming and J lost 13 bases, with 7 bases between them. CDR3 size: 11 residues. DNA for the CDR3: TGTGCCAGCAGTGAAGCGACATCACAGTTCTTC. Translated, it gives CASSEATSQFF.

J is TRBJ1-2 and V is TRBV21-1; the DNA was not compared with TRBD1, the D call given in the table. TRBV21-1 represents a pseudogene. The CDR3 has 18 amino acids. This CDR3 reads CASSRPGTGSGANYGYTF. Written as DNA, the CDR3 is TGTGCCAGCAGCCGCCCCGGGACAGGGAGTGGGGCTAACTATGGCTACACCTTC.

This clone has more than one count but fewer than ten. J is TRBJ2-1 and V is TRBV27, with 7 bases lining up with TRBD1. From germline, CDR1 is MNHEY and CDR2 SMNVEV (reference sequence). There are 13 residues in the CDR3. V trimming: 6 bases; J trimming: 10 bases; junction bases outside the gene matches: 9. Here the CDR3 reads CASRPDRVREQFF. The CDR3 nucleotides read TGTGCCAGCAGACCCGACAGGGTTAGAGAGCAGTTCTTC.

V and J are TRBV5-6 and TRBJ1-1; possible D gene TRBD1, 6 bases. Trimming took 0 bases from V and 1 from J, leaving 7 bases between them. The CDR3 covers 14 residues. Germline V gene lookup returns CDR1 SGHDT and CDR2 YYEEEE. CDR3 bases: TGTGCCAGCAGCTTGGGGACAGCGAACACTGAAGCTTTCTTT. This translates into CASSLGTANTEAFF. Full variable domain (rest looked up from reference TRBV5-6 and TRBJ1-1): DAGVTQSPTHLIKTRGQQVTLRCSPKSGHDTVSWYQQALGQGPQFIFQYYEEEERQRGNFPDRFSGHQFPNYSSELNVNALLLGDSALYLCASSLGTANTEAFFGQGTRLTVV.

V is TRBV19 and J is TRBJ2-3; 10 nucleotides agree with TRBD1. The junction had 9 bases not matched to a gene; V was cut back by 3 bases and J by 0 bases. Germline V gene sequence: CDR1 LNHDA, CDR2 SQIVND (reference sequence). The CDR3 has 18 amino acids. CDR3: CASSMGQGRGSSTDTQYF. CDR3 DNA: TGTGCCAGTAGTATGGGACAGGGGAGAGGTAGTAGCACAGATACGCAGTATTTT.

This rearrangement joins TRBV7-2 to TRBJ1-5; D is undetermined. V was trimmed by 1 base and J by 6 bases, leaving 7 bases between them. CDR3 size: 13 residues. The germline gives CDR1 SGHTA, CDR2 FQGNSA. As DNA, the CDR3 is TGTGCCAGCAGCTTAGTTCTGGCTCAGCCCCAGCATTTT. Protein product: CASSLVLAQPQHF.